Listed below are T cell receptor beta chains from one sample, sequenced in a study of long-term antiretroviral therapy in people with HIV. Profiled with immunoSEQ multiplex PCR; TCRdb holds only in-frame clones, not every one. The table lists 13,000 to 15,000 clones, about 82% of them singletons. This sample comprised unsorted PBMCs, obtained 1.8 years before starting antiretroviral therapy. These TCRs come from a woman in her 40s with HIV. The CDR3 runs from the conserved cysteine through the conserved F or W. The D gene is left open where the match is weak. A row's size may be missing; if present it is once, few, many or a size class.

cdr3_nt cdr3_aa v_call d_call clone_size j_call
TGTGCCACCAATACAAAAGGGGGCCATCAGCCCCAGCATTTT CATNTKGGHQPQHF TRBV15 TRBD1 NA TRBJ1-5
TGTGCCAGTAGTATTGGGGGTTCGCAGCCCCAGCATTTT CASSIGGSQPQHF TRBV19 NA NA TRBJ1-5
TGTGCCTGGAGTGTACCGACTAACACTGAAGCTTTCTTT CAWSVPTNTEAFF TRBV30 NA NA TRBJ1-1
TGTGCCAGCAGCTTAGCGGTGGAGACCCAGTACTTC CASSLAVETQYF TRBV5-6 NA NA TRBJ2-5
TGTGCCAGCTCACCAGGGGGTCCCTACGAGCAGTACTTC CASSPGGPYEQYF TRBV18 NA NA TRBJ2-7
TGTGCCAGCAGCGGGCGGACAGGGGGCGTCTACAATGAGCAGTTCTTC CASSGRTGGVYNEQFF TRBV13 TRBD1 NA TRBJ2-1
TGTGCCAGCGGAACACAACAAGGGACTAGCGGGTATTACGAGCAGTACTTC CASGTQQGTSGYYEQYF TRBV27 TRBD2 NA TRBJ2-7
TGTGCCAGCAGAGGTCTAGCAGCAACCTACGAGCAGTACTTC CASRGLAATYEQYF TRBV6-5 NA NA TRBJ2-7
TGTGCCAGTCAAGAACAGGGGGTGAACACTGAAGCTTTCTTT CASQEQGVNTEAFF TRBV19 TRBD1 NA TRBJ1-1
TGTGCCAGCAGCTTCTTCCCCCAGGGCCAAATTCATGATTGGGGCTACACCTTC CASSFFPQGQIHDWGYTF TRBV5-4 NA medium-sized TRBJ1-2
TGTGCCAGCAGTGCGGTCAGGACCACAGATACGCAGTATTTT CASSAVRTTDTQYF TRBV25-1 NA NA TRBJ2-3
TGTGCCAGCAGCGTCTTAGCGGGGGGTCAAGATACGCAGTATTTT CASSVLAGGQDTQYF TRBV9 TRBD2 NA TRBJ2-3
TGTGCCAGCAGCTTAAGTACAGGTTTGGGCGAGACCCAGTACTTC CASSLSTGLGETQYF TRBV7-2 NA NA TRBJ2-5
TGTGCCAGCAGTTACCGAAGGGAGACCCAGTACTTC CASSYRRETQYF TRBV6-5 NA NA TRBJ2-5
TGCGCCAGCAGCTCACGGGGGCAGGTTGAAAAACTGTTTTTT CASSSRGQVEKLFF TRBV5-1 NA NA TRBJ1-4
TGTGCTAGTGGTTTGGTTCCCCTAGGCGGCCTGTTTTTT CASGLVPLGGLFF TRBV12-5 NA NA TRBJ1-4
TGTGCCAGCAGCCCGGGGACTAGCGGGAGTCGAAACTATTACGAGCAGTACTTC CASSPGTSGSRNYYEQYF TRBV7-9 TRBD2 NA TRBJ2-7
TGTGCCAGCAGTACACCCGGGACAAGCACAGATACGCAGTATTTT CASSTPGTSTDTQYF TRBV6-1 NA NA TRBJ2-3
TGTGCCAGCAGCCGAGCGGAGGGGGGACAGCCCCAGCATTTT CASSRAEGGQPQHF TRBV9 NA few TRBJ1-5
TGTGCCAGCAGCCCAATAATAGGGGCGGGAAGGAGCGAGCAGTACTTC CASSPIIGAGRSEQYF TRBV7-2 NA NA TRBJ2-7
TGCGCCAGCTCAGTAGCGGGAGAACGGAATGAGCAGTTCTTC CASSVAGERNEQFF TRBV5-1 TRBD2 NA TRBJ2-1
TGCGCCAGCAGCTTGGTGGGGGGTTCGGAGACCCAGTACTTC CASSLVGGSETQYF TRBV5-1 NA NA TRBJ2-5
TGTGCCAGCAGCTCACCCATCGCGGGGGCCAACGTCCTGACTTTC CASSSPIAGANVLTF TRBV7-9 NA once TRBJ2-6
TGTGCCAGCAGCTTCGGAGTTGAACTAGCGCTTAATGAGCAGTTCTTC CASSFGVELALNEQFF TRBV7-8 TRBD2 medium-sized TRBJ2-1
TGTGCCAGTAGTCTCTCGACAGGGTGGTCGGTAACCGGGGAGCTGTTTTTT CASSLSTGWSVTGELFF TRBV19 TRBD1 once TRBJ2-2
TGTGCCAGCAGCCAAGACAGGGTACCCTACAATGAGCAGTTCTTC CASSQDRVPYNEQFF TRBV4-2 NA NA TRBJ2-1
TGTGCCACCAGTCAAACACGGGGAGGACGCTTACGCACAGATACGCAGTATTTT CATSQTRGGRLRTDTQYF TRBV15 NA NA TRBJ2-3
TGTGCCAGCAGTTTGAGGGAGCTCCAAGAGACCCAGTACTTC CASSLRELQETQYF TRBV28 NA NA TRBJ2-5
TGTGCCACCCAGACCGAGACTAGATCCAATGAGCAGTTCTTC CATQTETRSNEQFF TRBV10-3 NA NA TRBJ2-1